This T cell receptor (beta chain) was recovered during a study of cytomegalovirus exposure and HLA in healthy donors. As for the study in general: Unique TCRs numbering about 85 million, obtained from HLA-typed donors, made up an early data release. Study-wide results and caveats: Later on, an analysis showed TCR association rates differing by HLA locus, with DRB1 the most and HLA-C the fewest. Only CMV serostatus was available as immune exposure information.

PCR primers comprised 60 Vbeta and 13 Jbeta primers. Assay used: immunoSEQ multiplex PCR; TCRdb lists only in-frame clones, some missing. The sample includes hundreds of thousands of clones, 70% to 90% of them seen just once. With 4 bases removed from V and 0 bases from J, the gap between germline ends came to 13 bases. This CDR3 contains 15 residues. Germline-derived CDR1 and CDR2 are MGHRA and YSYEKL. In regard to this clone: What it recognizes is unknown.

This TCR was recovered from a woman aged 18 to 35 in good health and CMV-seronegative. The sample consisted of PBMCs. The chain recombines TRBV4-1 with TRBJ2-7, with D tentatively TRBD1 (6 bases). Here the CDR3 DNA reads TGCGCCAGCAGCCTCGTAACAGGGAGCTCCTACGAGCAGTACTTC. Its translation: CASSLVTGSSYEQYF.